The source of this TCR beta chain is a study of Ad26.COV2.S vaccination and SARS-CoV-2 variants. Study findings and constraints: Placebo recipients and vaccine recipients were similar in non-spike TCR breadth.

The CDR3 covers 14 residues. Per germline, CDR1 SGHNT and CDR2 YYREEE (reference sequence). V was clipped by 3 bases and J by 1 base; unmatched bases: 1. Here immunoSEQ multiplex PCR was the method, and the copy in TCRdb shows in-frame clones only, minus some. The table shows about 350,000 clones, with roughly 94% occurring only once. This clone was observed a single time. What it binds is not known. The receptor was isolated from a human donor who had recovered from COVID-19. This chain uses TRBV5-4 with TRBJ2-3, with 8 bases matching TRBD2. Sequencing was performed on peripheral blood, taken after recovery from COVID-19. CDR3 coding DNA: TGTGCCAGCAGCTATAGCGGGGGCACAGATACGCAGTATTTT. It specifies CASSYSGGTDTQYF.